Detailed here is one T cell receptor (beta chain). Its target is not known. The ends were cut back, 6 bases at V and 9 bases at J, with 15 bases in the middle. The germline V gene has CDR1 SNHLY and CDR2 FYNNEI. The CDR3 is 14 residues long. Produced via immunoSEQ multiplex PCR; TCRdb's table is partial and in-frame only. The sample shows 150,000 to 200,000 clones, approximately 83% of them seen only once. These data are taken from a study of cytomegalovirus exposure and HLA in healthy donors. Study-wide results and limits: Whilst most TCR sequences proved rare, a subset of public TCRs occurred across many donors.

The chain combines TRBV2 with TRBJ1-6; D is unclear. The source of this sequence is a woman in her late teens or twenties in good health and CMV-seropositive. Sequencing was performed on PBMCs. The CDR3 DNA is TGTGCCAGCAGCGAGGGCAGGCTGAGTTCACCCCTCCACTTT. As protein: CASSEGRLSSPLHF.